Reported below is one T cell receptor (beta chain). Authors' data handling: The authors estimated nucleated cell counts from reference gene primer amplification. Profiling relied on immunoSEQ multiplex PCR, and the TCRdb table lists in-frame clones only, not all of them. V and J calls and clone size are copied from that table; D and trimming were computed from the DNA. Counted here are more than 250,000 clones, around 83% occurring once; the ten biggest clones make up 1% to 1.5%. The sample comes from a study of blood T cell repertoires in COVID-19. Background on the study: The study drew acute and convalescent COVID-19 samples from the United States, Italy and Spain. T cells, B-cell-depleted T cells, or PBMCs supplied cDNA or gDNA.

This CDR3 comprises 16 residues. Germline CDR1 SGHTA, CDR2 FQGTGA. The ends lost 5 bases at V and 2 bases at J; junction bases unmatched: 9. Sequencing was carried out using peripheral blood. The J gene is TRBJ2-3, the V gene TRBV7-3; 8 bases align to TRBD2. The receptor comes from a woman in her 50s with acute or convalescent COVID-19. CDR3 protein: CASSPRGAGDTDTQYF. In nucleotides, the CDR3 is TGTGCCAGCAGCCCTCGGGGAGCGGGAGACACAGATACGCAGTATTTT.